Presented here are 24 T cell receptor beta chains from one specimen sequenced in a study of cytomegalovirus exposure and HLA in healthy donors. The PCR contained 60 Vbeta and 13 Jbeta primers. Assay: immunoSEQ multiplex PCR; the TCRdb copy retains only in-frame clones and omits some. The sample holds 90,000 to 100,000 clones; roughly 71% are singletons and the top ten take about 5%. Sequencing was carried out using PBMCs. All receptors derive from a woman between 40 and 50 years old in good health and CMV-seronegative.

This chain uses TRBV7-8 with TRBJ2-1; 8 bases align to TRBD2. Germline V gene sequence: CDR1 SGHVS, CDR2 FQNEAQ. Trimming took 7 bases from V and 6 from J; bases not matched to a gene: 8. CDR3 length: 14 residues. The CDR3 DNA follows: TGTGCCAGCAATTTCGCGGGGGGAGGCAATGAGCAGTTCTTC. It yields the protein CASNFAGGGNEQFF.

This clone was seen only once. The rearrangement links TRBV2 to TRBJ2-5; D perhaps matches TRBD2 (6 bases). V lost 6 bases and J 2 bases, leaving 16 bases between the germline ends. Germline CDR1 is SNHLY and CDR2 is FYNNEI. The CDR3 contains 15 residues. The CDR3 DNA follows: TGTGCCAGCAGCTTACCCCTGGGGGGTCAAGAGACCCAGTACTTC. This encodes CASSLPLGGQETQYF.

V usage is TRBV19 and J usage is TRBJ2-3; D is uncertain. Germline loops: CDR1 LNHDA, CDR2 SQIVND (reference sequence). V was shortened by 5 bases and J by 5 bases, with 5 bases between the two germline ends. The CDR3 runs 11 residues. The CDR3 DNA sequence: TGTGCCAGTAGTGTTCGAGATACGCAGTATTTT. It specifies CASSVRDTQYF. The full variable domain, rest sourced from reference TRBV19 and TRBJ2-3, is DGGITQSPKYLFRKEGQNVTLSCEQNLNHDAMYWYRQDPGQGLRLIYYSQIVNDFQKGDIAEGYSVSREKKESFPLTVTSAQKNPTAFYLCASSVRDTQYFGPGTRLTVL.

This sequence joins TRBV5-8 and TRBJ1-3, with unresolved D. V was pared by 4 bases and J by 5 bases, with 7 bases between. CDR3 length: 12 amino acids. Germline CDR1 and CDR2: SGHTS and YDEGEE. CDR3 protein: CASSPWRNTIYF. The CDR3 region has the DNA TGTGCCAGCAGCCCCTGGCGAAACACCATATATTTT.

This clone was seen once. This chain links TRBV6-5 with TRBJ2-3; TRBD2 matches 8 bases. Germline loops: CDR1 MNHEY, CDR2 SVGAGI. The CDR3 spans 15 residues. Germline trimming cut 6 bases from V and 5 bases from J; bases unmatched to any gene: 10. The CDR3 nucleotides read TGTGCCAGCAGCCTACGGGGGGGGGCCGGAGATACGCAGTATTTT. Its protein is CASSLRGGAGDTQYF.

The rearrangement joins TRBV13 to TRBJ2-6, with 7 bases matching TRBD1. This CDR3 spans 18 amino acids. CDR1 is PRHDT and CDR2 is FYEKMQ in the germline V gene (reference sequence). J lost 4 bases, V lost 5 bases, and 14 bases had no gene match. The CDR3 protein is CASSLRTGSFLGANVLTF. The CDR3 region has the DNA TGTGCCAGCAGCCTACGGACAGGTTCTTTCTTGGGGGCCAACGTCCTGACTTTC.

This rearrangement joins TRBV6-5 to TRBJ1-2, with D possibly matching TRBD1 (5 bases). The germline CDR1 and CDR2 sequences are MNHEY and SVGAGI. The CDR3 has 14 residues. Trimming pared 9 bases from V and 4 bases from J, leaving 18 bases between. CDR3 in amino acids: CASYYGGDLYGYTF. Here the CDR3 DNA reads TGTGCCAGTTACTACGGAGGGGACCTCTATGGCTACACCTTC.

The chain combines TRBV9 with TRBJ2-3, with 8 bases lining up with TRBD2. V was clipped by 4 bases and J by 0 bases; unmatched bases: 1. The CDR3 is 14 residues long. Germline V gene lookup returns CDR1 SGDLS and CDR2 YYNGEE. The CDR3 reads CASSRGGSTDTQYF. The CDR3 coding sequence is TGTGCCAGCAGCCGGGGGGGAAGCACAGATACGCAGTATTTT.

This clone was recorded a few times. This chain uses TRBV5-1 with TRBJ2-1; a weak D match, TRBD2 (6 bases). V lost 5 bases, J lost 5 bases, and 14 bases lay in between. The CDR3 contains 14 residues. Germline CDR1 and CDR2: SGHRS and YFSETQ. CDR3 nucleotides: TGCGCCAGCAGTCTACTAGCAATTAACAATGAGCAGTTCTTC. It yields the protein CASSLLAINNEQFF.

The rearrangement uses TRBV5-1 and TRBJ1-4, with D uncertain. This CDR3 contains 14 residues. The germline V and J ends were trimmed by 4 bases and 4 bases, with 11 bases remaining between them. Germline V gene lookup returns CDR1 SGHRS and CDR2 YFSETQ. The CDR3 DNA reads TGCGCCAGCAGCCCCGGGAGCAATAATGAAAAACTGTTTTTT. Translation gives CASSPGSNNEKLFF.

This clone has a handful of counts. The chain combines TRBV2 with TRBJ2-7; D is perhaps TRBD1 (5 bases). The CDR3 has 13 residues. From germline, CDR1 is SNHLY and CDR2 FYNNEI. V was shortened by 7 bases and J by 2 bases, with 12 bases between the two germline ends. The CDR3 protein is CASNGAFTYEQYF. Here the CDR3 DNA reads TGTGCCAGCAATGGGGCGTTTACCTACGAGCAGTACTTC.

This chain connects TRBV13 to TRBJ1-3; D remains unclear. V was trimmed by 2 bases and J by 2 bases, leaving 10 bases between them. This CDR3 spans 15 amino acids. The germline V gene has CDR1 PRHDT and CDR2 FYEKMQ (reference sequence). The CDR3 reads CASSLRSLAGNTIYF. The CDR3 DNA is TGTGCCAGCAGCTTACGGAGTCTCGCTGGAAACACCATATATTTT.

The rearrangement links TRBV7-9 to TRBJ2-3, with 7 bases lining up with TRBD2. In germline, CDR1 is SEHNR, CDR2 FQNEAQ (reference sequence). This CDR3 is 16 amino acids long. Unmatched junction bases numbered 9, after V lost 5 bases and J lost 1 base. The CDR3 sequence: CASSATALAGTDTQYF. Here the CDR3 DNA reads TGTGCCAGCAGCGCGACCGCCCTAGCGGGCACAGATACGCAGTATTTT.

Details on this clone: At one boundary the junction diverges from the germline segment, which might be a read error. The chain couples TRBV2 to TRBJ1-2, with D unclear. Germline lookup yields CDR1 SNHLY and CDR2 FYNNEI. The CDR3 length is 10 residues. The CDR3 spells CSRSYYGYTF. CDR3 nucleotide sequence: TGCAGTCGGAGTTACTATGGCTACACCTTC.

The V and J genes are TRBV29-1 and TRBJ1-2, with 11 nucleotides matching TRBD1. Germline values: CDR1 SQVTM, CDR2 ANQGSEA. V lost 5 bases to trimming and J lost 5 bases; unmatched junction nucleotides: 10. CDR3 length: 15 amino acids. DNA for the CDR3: TGCAGCGTTTTGTCTCCCGGGACAGGGGGATATGGCTACACCTTC. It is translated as CSVLSPGTGGYGYTF.

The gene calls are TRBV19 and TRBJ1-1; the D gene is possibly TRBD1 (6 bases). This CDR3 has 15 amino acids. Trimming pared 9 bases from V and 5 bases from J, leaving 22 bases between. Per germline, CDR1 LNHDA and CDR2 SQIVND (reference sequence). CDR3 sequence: CASSTGGPGVTEAFF. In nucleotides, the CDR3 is TGTGCCAGCTCGACGGGAGGCCCAGGGGTGACTGAAGCTTTCTTT.

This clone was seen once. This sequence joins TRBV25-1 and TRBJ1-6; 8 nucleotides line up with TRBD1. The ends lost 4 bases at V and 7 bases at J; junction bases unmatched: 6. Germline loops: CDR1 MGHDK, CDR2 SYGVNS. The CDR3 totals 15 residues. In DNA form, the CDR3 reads TGTGCCAGCAGTGTGACAGGGGTGGGGAATTCACCCCTCCACTTT. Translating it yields CASSVTGVGNSPLHF.

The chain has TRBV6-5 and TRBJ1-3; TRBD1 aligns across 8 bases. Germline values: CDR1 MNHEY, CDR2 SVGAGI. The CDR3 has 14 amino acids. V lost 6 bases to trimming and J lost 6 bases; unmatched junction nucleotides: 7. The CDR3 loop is CASRTGVLENTIYF. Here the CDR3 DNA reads TGTGCCAGCAGGACAGGGGTTCTTGAAAACACCATATATTTT.

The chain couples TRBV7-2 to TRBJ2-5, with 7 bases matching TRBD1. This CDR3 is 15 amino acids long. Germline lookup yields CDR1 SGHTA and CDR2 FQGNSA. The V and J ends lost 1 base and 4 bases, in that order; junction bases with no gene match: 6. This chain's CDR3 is CASSLGGPGGETQYF. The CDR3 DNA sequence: TGTGCCAGCAGCTTAGGTGGCCCAGGGGGAGAGACCCAGTACTTC.

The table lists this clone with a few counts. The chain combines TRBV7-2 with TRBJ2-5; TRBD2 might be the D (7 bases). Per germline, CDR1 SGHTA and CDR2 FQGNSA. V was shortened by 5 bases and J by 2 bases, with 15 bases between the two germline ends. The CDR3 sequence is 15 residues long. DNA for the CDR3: TGTGCCAGCAGCCCTCCAGCGGGGACACAAGAGACCCAGTACTTC. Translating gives CASSPPAGTQETQYF.

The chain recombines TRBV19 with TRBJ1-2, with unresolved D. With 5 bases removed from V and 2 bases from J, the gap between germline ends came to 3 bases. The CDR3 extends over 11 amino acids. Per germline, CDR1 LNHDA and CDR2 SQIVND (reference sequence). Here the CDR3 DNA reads TGTGCCAGTAGTCTAAACTATGGCTACACCTTC. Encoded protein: CASSLNYGYTF.

DNA for the CDR3: TGTGCCAGCAGTGAAAGACTAGCGGGGTCCTACAATGAGCAGTTCTTC. Amino acid sequence: CASSERLAGSYNEQFF. The chain has TRBV6-1 and TRBJ2-1, with 11 bases matching TRBD2. Germline loops: CDR1 MNHNS, CDR2 SASEGT. The CDR3 spans 16 residues. V gave up 2 bases and J gave up 1 base; unmatched junction bases: 1.

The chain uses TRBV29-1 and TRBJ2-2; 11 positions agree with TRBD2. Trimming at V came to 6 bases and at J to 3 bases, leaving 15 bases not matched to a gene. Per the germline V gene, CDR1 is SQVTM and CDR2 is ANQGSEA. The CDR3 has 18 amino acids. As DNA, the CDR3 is TGCAGCGTGGGGACTTCCGGGACTAGCGGCACCTACACCGGGGAGCTGTTTTTT. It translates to CSVGTSGTSGTYTGELFF.

This CDR3 reads CASISRTSYEQYF. The CDR3 DNA reads as TGTGCCAGCATCTCGAGGACTAGCTACGAGCAGTACTTC. The chain joins TRBV2 to TRBJ2-7, with 7 bases aligning to TRBD2. The CDR3 spans 13 residues. From germline, CDR1 is SNHLY and CDR2 FYNNEI. J gave up 3 bases and V 7 bases, and 6 bases lay outside the gene matches.